This TCR beta chain was retrieved from a study of shared clonotypes between healthy human individuals. Germline assignment: CDR1 SGHKS and CDR2 YYEKEE (reference sequence). The CDR3 loop spans 16 amino acids. The trim removed 3 bases at V and 3 bases at J, leaving 8 bases unmatched. Generated by immunoSEQ multiplex PCR, the TCRdb table keeps only in-frame clones and is missing some. The sample yields about 2.3 million clones, 93% seen once. The receptor was isolated from a man between 18 and 29 years old in good health. Some clones in this sample may be carry-over from other donors' samples. The genes are TRBV5-5 and TRBJ2-1; 8 bases map to TRBD2. The sequenced sample consisted of naive CD4+ T cells from PBMCs. Subset in this sample: CD45RA+ positively selected. In nucleotides, the CDR3 is TGTGCCAGCAGCTCCCGGGAGGGCCCCGACTACAATGAGCAGTTCTTC. This translates into CASSSREGPDYNEQFF. The full variable domain, completed using reference TRBV5-5 and TRBJ2-1, is DAGVTQSPTHLIKTRGQQVTLRCSPISGHKSVSWYQQVLGQGPQFIFQYYEKEERGRGNFPDRFSARQFPNYSSELNVNALLLGDSALYLCASSSREGPDYNEQFFGPGTRLTVL.